A single sample is the source of the 30 T cell receptor beta chains below, sequenced in a study of blood T cell repertoires in COVID-19. TCRdb keeps only in-frame clones here, not all; method: immunoSEQ multiplex PCR. The sample has about 140,000 clones, over 65% seen once; the top ten hold over 4%. Sequencing was carried out using peripheral blood. These receptor sequences come from a woman over 75 with active or convalescent COVID-19.

This clone has just one count. The chain joins TRBV5-1 to TRBJ1-2; no firm D call. Trimming left V 6 bases short and J 0 bases short, with 12 bases between. CDR3 length: 14 amino acids. From germline, CDR1 is SGHRS and CDR2 YFSETQ. Here the CDR3 DNA reads TGCGCCAGCACTTGGACGGGAGCTAACTATGGCTACACCTTC. Amino acids: CASTWTGANYGYTF.

V is TRBV28 and J is TRBJ2-4, with TRBD2 matching 13 bases. The CDR3 covers 17 residues. V trimming: 5 bases; J trimming: 7 bases; junction bases outside the gene matches: 11. CDR1 is MDHEN and CDR2 is SYDVKM in the germline V gene. This chain's CDR3 is CASSPTSGGAFYNIQYF. Here the CDR3 DNA reads TGTGCCAGCAGTCCAACTAGCGGGGGGGCGTTTTATAACATTCAGTACTTC.

This clone has only one observation. V gene TRBV19 combines with J gene TRBJ1-6; 9 bases map to TRBD1. The germline CDR1 and CDR2 sequences are LNHDA and SQIVND (reference sequence). Losses at the gene ends were 9 bases for V and 10 bases for J; bases not matched to a gene: 13. CDR3 length equals 15 residues. In nucleotides, the CDR3 is TGTGCCAGCACAATCACGGGACAGGGAGACTCACCCCTCCACTTT. Its translation is CASTITGQGDSPLHF.

This sequence joins TRBV6-4 and TRBJ2-1, with 7 positions matching TRBD1. V lost 4 bases, J lost 7 bases, and 10 bases stayed unmatched. Germline lookup yields CDR1 MRHNA and CDR2 SNTAGT. CDR3 length: 15 amino acids. The CDR3 protein is CASSVEGASGNEQFF. CDR3 in DNA: TGTGCCAGCAGTGTCGAGGGGGCCTCTGGGAATGAGCAGTTCTTC.

The V and J genes are TRBV7-3 and TRBJ2-1; 7 bases line up with TRBD2. Looked up from germline, CDR1 is SGHTA and CDR2 is FQGTGA. V lost 2 bases to trimming and J lost 5 bases; unmatched junction nucleotides: 0. The CDR3 runs to 13 residues. CDR3 residues: CASSLGRDNEQFF. Here the CDR3 DNA reads TGTGCCAGCAGCTTAGGGAGGGACAATGAGCAGTTCTTC.

This clone was recorded only once. The chain couples TRBV4-1 to TRBJ1-4; 7 bases are shared with TRBD1. There are 18 residues in the CDR3. Per the germline V gene, CDR1 is MGHRA and CDR2 is YSYEKL. V trimming: 0 bases; J trimming: 3 bases; junction bases outside the gene matches: 10. Written as DNA, the CDR3 is TGCGCCAGCAGCCAAGAGCGGGACAGTGTTGCAGCTAATGAAAAACTGTTTTTT. This gives the protein CASSQERDSVAANEKLFF.

This sequence joins TRBV19 and TRBJ2-6, with 10 nucleotides matching TRBD1. This CDR3 contains 16 residues. The V gene's germline CDR1 is LNHDA and CDR2 SQIVND (reference sequence). V lost 5 bases and J lost 2; bases outside the gene matches: 3. The CDR3 nucleotides are TGTGCCAGTAGTTCGACAGGGGGCGCTGGGGCCAACGTCCTGACTTTC. Residues: CASSSTGGAGANVLTF. Complete variable domain (other parts from reference TRBV19 and TRBJ2-6): DGGITQSPKYLFRKEGQNVTLSCEQNLNHDAMYWYRQDPGQGLRLIYYSQIVNDFQKGDIAEGYSVSREKKESFPLTVTSAQKNPTAFYLCASSSTGGAGANVLTFGAGSRLTVL.

CDR3 DNA: TGTGCCAGCAGAGCGGGGGGGCTCCCCTACGAGCAGTACTTC. Protein product: CASRAGGLPYEQYF. This rearrangement joins TRBV2 to TRBJ2-7, with 10 nucleotides matching TRBD2. Per the germline V gene, CDR1 is SNHLY and CDR2 is FYNNEI. V was clipped by 6 bases and J by 2 bases; unmatched bases: 4. The length of the CDR3 is 14 residues.

This clone showed up many times. Other nucleotide sequences in the sample specify the same CDR3. The genes are TRBV27 and TRBJ1-5; D is uncertain. Germline V lookup: CDR1 MNHEY, CDR2 SMNVEV (reference sequence). Trimming stripped 5 bases from V and 0 bases from J, with 8 bases between. CDR3 length equals 14 residues. The CDR3 DNA sequence: TGTGCCAGCAGTCCGTTATATAGCAATCAGCCCCAGCATTTT. Translation gives CASSPLYSNQPQHF.

This clone was recorded many times. The chain uses TRBV29-1 and TRBJ2-5; D might be TRBD1 (6 bases). Looked up from germline, CDR1 is SQVTM and CDR2 is ANQGSEA. The CDR3 contains 14 residues. Trimming cost V 5 bases and J 4 bases, with 17 bases left between them. The CDR3 coding sequence is TGCAGCGTTAGAGGGACCCTAGGGGGAGAGACCCAGTACTTC. Translating gives CSVRGTLGGETQYF.

The chain joins TRBV5-1 to TRBJ2-1, with 11 positions matching TRBD1. Per the germline V gene, CDR1 is SGHRS and CDR2 is YFSETQ. Germline trimming cut 0 bases from V and 9 bases from J; bases unmatched to any gene: 11. The CDR3 is 17 residues long. This CDR3 reads CASSLALAGQGASEQFF. In nucleotides, the CDR3 is TGCGCCAGCAGCTTGGCCCTGGCTGGACAGGGGGCATCTGAGCAGTTCTTC. The variable domain in full, with the rest retrieved from reference TRBV5-1 and TRBJ2-1, is KAGVTQTPRYLIKTRGQQVTLSCSPISGHRSVSWYQQTPGQGLQFLFEYFSETQRNKGNFPGRFSGRQFSNSRSEMNVSTLELGDSALYLCASSLALAGQGASEQFFGPGTRLTVL.

This sequence joins TRBV5-4 and TRBJ1-6; 8 bases are shared with TRBD1. The CDR3 loop spans 16 amino acids. Germline assignment: CDR1 SGHNT and CDR2 YYREEE (reference sequence). J was trimmed by 6 bases and V by 4 bases; bases with no gene match: 9. This CDR3 reads CASSAGQGIFNSPLHF. For the CDR3, the DNA is TGTGCCAGCAGCGCTGGACAGGGAATTTTTAATTCACCCCTCCACTTT.

This clone was detected ten times or more. CDR3: CASSLRGGTGYNSPLHF. CDR3 nucleotides: TGTGCCAGCAGCTTAAGGGGAGGGACAGGGTATAATTCACCCCTCCACTTT. This sequence joins TRBV7-3 and TRBJ1-6, with 9 bases aligning to TRBD1. Germline assignment: CDR1 SGHTA and CDR2 FQGTGA. The CDR3 extends over 17 amino acids. V shed 1 base and J 4 bases; nucleotides not matched to a gene: 5.

J is TRBJ2-3 and V is TRBV4-2; D perhaps matches TRBD2 (5 bases). This CDR3 comprises 15 residues. The germline V and J ends were trimmed by 1 base and 0 bases, with 8 bases remaining between them. Germline V lookup: CDR1 LGHNA, CDR2 YNFKEQ. This CDR3 reads CASSQGAGSTDTQYF. The CDR3 region has the DNA TGTGCCAGCAGCCAAGGGGCGGGTAGCACAGATACGCAGTATTTT.

Only a few counts were recorded for this clone. Here the CDR3 DNA reads TGTGCCAGCAGCTTTGTAACAGAGAACACTGAAGCTTTCTTT. Its protein is CASSFVTENTEAFF. The J gene is TRBJ1-1, the V gene TRBV7-9, with D uncertain. This CDR3 spans 14 amino acids. Germline V gene lookup returns CDR1 SEHNR and CDR2 FQNEAQ (reference sequence). The V end was cut by 3 bases, the J end by 1 base, with 9 bases between.

In this sample, this clone turned up once. V usage is TRBV5-4 and J usage is TRBJ2-3, with 10 bases that match TRBD2. Looked up from germline, CDR1 is SGHNT and CDR2 is YYREEE (reference sequence). This CDR3 has 17 residues. The junction had 13 bases not matched to a gene; V was cut back by 7 bases and J by 2 bases. The CDR3 here is CASGRAGGPYNTDTQYF. As DNA, the CDR3 is TGTGCCAGCGGAAGAGCGGGGGGGCCTTATAACACAGATACGCAGTATTTT.

The chain joins TRBV15 to TRBJ2-3; a weak D match, TRBD1 (5 bases). This CDR3 is built from 17 residues. Trimming removed 0 bases from V and 0 bases from J, with 13 bases in between. The V gene's germline CDR1 is LNHNV and CDR2 YYDKDF (reference sequence). The CDR3 spells CATSRDLRASSTDTQYF. DNA of the CDR3: TGTGCCACCAGCAGAGATCTCAGGGCTTCTAGCACAGATACGCAGTATTTT.

The chain recombines TRBV19 with TRBJ2-1, with 11 bases matching TRBD1. The CDR3 contains 15 residues. Losses at the gene ends were 9 bases for V and 5 bases for J; bases not matched to a gene: 9. The germline CDR1 and CDR2 sequences are LNHDA and SQIVND (reference sequence). CDR3 sequence (DNA): TGTGCCAGCCAGCCAAGGACAGGGGGCCACAATGAGCAGTTCTTC. Translating it yields CASQPRTGGHNEQFF.

This clone came up a few times. V and J are TRBV4-3 and TRBJ2-2; D unresolved. This CDR3 is 14 amino acids long. Germline lookup yields CDR1 LGHNA and CDR2 YSLEER. Trimming took off 0 bases at V and 9 bases at J, with 11 bases between the two ends. CDR3 coding DNA: TGCGCCAGCAGCCAAGATCCAGGCCTCCGGGAGCTGTTTTTT. Encoded protein: CASSQDPGLRELFF.

This chain joins TRBV30 and TRBJ2-7; 8 nucleotides align to TRBD1. The V and J ends lost 5 bases and 3 bases, in that order; junction bases with no gene match: 3. This CDR3 is built from 12 residues. CDR1 is GTSNPN, CDR2 SVGIG, per germline (reference sequence). The CDR3: CAWGTGYYEQYF. Here the CDR3 DNA reads TGTGCCTGGGGGACAGGTTACTACGAGCAGTACTTC. Full variable domain (outside the CDR3, taken from reference TRBV30 and TRBJ2-7): SQTIHQWPATLVQPVGSPLSLECTVEGTSNPNLYWYRQAAGRGLQLLFYSVGIGQISSEVPQNLSASRPQDRQFILSSKKLLLSDSGFYLCAWGTGYYEQYFGPGTRLTVT.

V gene TRBV28 combines with J gene TRBJ1-2; perhaps TRBD1 as D (5 bases). There are 15 residues in the CDR3. Deletions cut 2 bases from V and 4 bases from J, with 14 bases between. Per the germline V gene, CDR1 is MDHEN and CDR2 is SYDVKM. CDR3 sequence (DNA): TGTGCCAGCAGTTTAAATCCCAGGGTCGGCTATGGCTACACCTTC. Translating gives CASSLNPRVGYGYTF.

This clone appeared once. The chain joins TRBV4-1 to TRBJ1-1; TRBD1 matches at 9 bases. The CDR3 covers 15 residues. Germline V gene data show CDR1 as MGHRA and CDR2 as YSYEKL. The trim removed 5 bases at V and 0 bases at J, leaving 4 bases unmatched. In DNA form, the CDR3 reads TGCGCCAGCAGCGTCACAGGGGGCTTGAACACTGAAGCTTTCTTT. It encodes CASSVTGGLNTEAFF.

The chain is built from TRBV2 and TRBJ2-5, with TRBD2 matching 9 bases. CDR1 SNHLY and CDR2 FYNNEI come from the germline V gene. The V and J ends lost 8 bases and 5 bases, in that order; junction bases with no gene match: 3. This CDR3 is 12 amino acids long. In nucleotides, the CDR3 is TGTGCCAGCGGGACTAGCCGCGAGACCCAGTACTTC. It specifies CASGTSRETQYF.

The rearrangement joins TRBV27 to TRBJ1-5; TRBD1 is a possible D gene (5 bases). This CDR3 has 16 residues. Germline values: CDR1 MNHEY, CDR2 SMNVEV (reference sequence). Between the trimmed V and J ends, which lost 4 bases and 7 bases, there was a span of 20 bases. CDR3 DNA: TGTGCCAGCAGTTCACGGGCCGGGGCGGGAGAACAGCCCCAGCATTTT. Its translation is CASSSRAGAGEQPQHF.

This clone has a handful of counts. The CDR3 region is CAISGRQGGETQYF. In DNA form, the CDR3 reads TGTGCCATCAGTGGAAGACAGGGGGGGGAGACCCAGTACTTC. The chain uses TRBV10-3 and TRBJ2-5; 9 nucleotides match TRBD1. The V gene's germline CDR1 is ENHRY and CDR2 SYGVKD. The junction had 5 bases not matched to a gene; V was cut back by 4 bases and J by 5 bases. The CDR3 extends over 14 amino acids.

This clone was seen a few times. The chain joins TRBV5-5 to TRBJ1-3; TRBD1 might be the D (5 bases). Per the germline V gene, CDR1 is SGHKS and CDR2 is YYEKEE (reference sequence). Trimming took off 3 bases at V and 3 bases at J, with 16 bases between the two ends. This CDR3 comprises 16 residues. The CDR3 loop is CASSSTPQGFGNTIYF. CDR3 in DNA: TGTGCCAGCAGCTCCACCCCGCAGGGATTTGGAAACACCATATATTTT.

This chain links TRBV19 with TRBJ2-5; 11 nucleotides agree with TRBD2. CDR3 size: 15 residues. The V and J ends lost 3 bases and 5 bases, in that order; junction bases with no gene match: 5. Germline CDR1 is LNHDA and CDR2 is SQIVND (reference sequence). The CDR3 DNA reads TGTGCCAGTAGTATCATAGCGGGGGGGCTCGAGACCCAGTACTTC. This encodes CASSIIAGGLETQYF.

This rearrangement joins TRBV9 to TRBJ2-1, with D tentatively TRBD1 (6 bases). The V end lost 2 bases, the J end lost 4 bases, and 13 bases lay between the germline ends. The V gene's germline CDR1 is SGDLS and CDR2 YYNGEE. There are 15 residues in the CDR3. The CDR3 reads CASSVTGTKYNEQFF. The DNA for the CDR3 is TGTGCCAGCAGCGTTACCGGGACAAAGTACAATGAGCAGTTCTTC.

The chain has TRBV12-3 or TRBV12-4 and TRBJ2-5; the D gene is possibly TRBD1 (5 bases). V lost 8 bases to trimming and J lost 5 bases, with 12 bases between them. The CDR3 length is 12 residues. CDR3 residues: CASSVGDETQYF. In DNA form, the CDR3 reads TGTGCCAGCTCGGTAGGGGATGAGACCCAGTACTTC.

This clone was counted between two and nine times. CDR3 sequence: CASTREVDSYEQYF. The CDR3 DNA reads TGTGCCAGCACGAGGGAGGTTGACTCCTACGAGCAGTACTTC. The chain couples TRBV6-6 to TRBJ2-7; possible D gene TRBD2, 6 bases. The ends were cut back, 7 bases at V and 0 bases at J, with 13 bases in the middle. This CDR3 region has 14 residues. In germline, CDR1 is MNHNY, CDR2 SVGAGI (reference sequence).